Listed below are T cell receptor beta chains from one sample, sequenced in a study of early T cells in non-severe SARS-CoV-2 infection. TCRdb reprocessed the 5' RACE reads via MiXCR and lists one record per CDR3 protein. In the table there are around 79,000 distinct CDR3 sequences, around 11% of which are singletons. The specimen comprised whole blood, sampled at baseline. The source of these receptors is an adult who was a healthcare worker with PCR-confirmed SARS-CoV-2 infection or an uninfected control (not recorded which). Each CDR3 is given with its conserved first and last residue. The order of the fields is clone size, V gene, J gene, D gene, CDR3 protein, CDR3 DNA. A D gene is named only where the DNA matches it firmly. The size of a clone is reported for some rows only, either as once, few or many, or as a class for expanded clones.

clone_size: many
v_call: TRBV6-1
j_call: TRBJ2-7
d_call: NA
cdr3_aa: CASSEAHEYEQYF
cdr3_nt: TGTGCCAGCAGTGAAGCGCACGAGTACGAGCAGTACTTC

clone_size: NA
v_call: TRBV6-2/TRBV6-3
j_call: TRBJ2-3
d_call: NA
cdr3_aa: CASVEGATDTQYF
cdr3_nt: TGTGCCAGCGTTGAAGGTGCCACAGATACGCAGTATTTT

clone_size: few
v_call: TRBV28
j_call: TRBJ2-7
d_call: NA
cdr3_aa: CATALGGQGYEQYF
cdr3_nt: TGTGCCACCGCGCTCGGGGGCCAGGGCTACGAGCAGTACTTC

clone_size: NA
v_call: TRBV7-3
j_call: TRBJ1-1
d_call: NA
cdr3_aa: CASSLYKDTEAFF
cdr3_nt: TGTGCCAGCAGCTTATATAAGGACACTGAAGCTTTCTTT

clone_size: few
v_call: TRBV20-1
j_call: TRBJ2-3
d_call: NA
cdr3_aa: CSARDYRDTQYF
cdr3_nt: TGCAGTGCTAGAGATTACCGAGATACGCAGTATTTT

clone_size: few
v_call: TRBV15
j_call: TRBJ2-6
d_call: NA
cdr3_aa: CATSRDVVGANVLTF
cdr3_nt: TGTGCCACCAGCAGAGATGTGGTTGGGGCCAACGTCCTGACTTTC

clone_size: many
v_call: TRBV29-1
j_call: TRBJ2-2
d_call: NA
cdr3_aa: CSVDQGYTGELFF
cdr3_nt: TGCAGCGTTGACCAAGGGTACACCGGGGAGCTGTTTTTT

clone_size: few
v_call: TRBV4-3
j_call: TRBJ1-6
d_call: NA
cdr3_aa: CASSQDKVSPLHF
cdr3_nt: TGCGCCAGCAGCCAAGATAAGGTATCACCCCTCCACTTT

clone_size: NA
v_call: TRBV5-1
j_call: TRBJ1-2
d_call: NA
cdr3_aa: CASSFSLNDGYTF
cdr3_nt: TGCGCCAGCAGCTTTTCCCTTAACGACGGCTACACCTTC

clone_size: many
v_call: TRBV27
j_call: TRBJ2-7
d_call: NA
cdr3_aa: CASSFAGAYEQYF
cdr3_nt: TGTGCCAGCAGTTTTGCAGGGGCGTACGAGCAGTACTTC

clone_size: NA
v_call: TRBV4-1
j_call: TRBJ1-4
d_call: TRBD1
cdr3_aa: CASSWTGFNEKLFF
cdr3_nt: TGCGCCAGCAGCTGGACAGGCTTTAATGAAAAACTGTTTTTT

clone_size: many
v_call: TRBV12-3/TRBV12-4
j_call: TRBJ1-1
d_call: TRBD1
cdr3_aa: CASSLELGTGSDTEAFF
cdr3_nt: TGTGCCAGCAGTTTAGAGTTGGGGACAGGGTCAGACACTGAAGCTTTCTTT

clone_size: many
v_call: TRBV20-1
j_call: TRBJ2-7
d_call: NA
cdr3_aa: CSARLQGGYEQYF
cdr3_nt: TGCAGTGCTAGGTTGCAAGGCGGCTACGAGCAGTACTTC

clone_size: NA
v_call: TRBV7-2
j_call: TRBJ2-7
d_call: NA
cdr3_aa: CASSQPKIEQYF
cdr3_nt: TGTGCCAGCAGCCAACCGAAAATCGAGCAGTACTTC

clone_size: NA
v_call: TRBV29-1
j_call: TRBJ2-7
d_call: TRBD1
cdr3_aa: CSVARGTGGSYEQYF
cdr3_nt: TGCAGCGTCGCACGGGGGACAGGTGGATCCTACGAGCAGTACTTC

clone_size: many
v_call: TRBV29-1
j_call: TRBJ2-3
d_call: NA
cdr3_aa: CSAQTLSWVDTQYF
cdr3_nt: TGCAGCGCCCAGACCCTTTCTTGGGTGGATACGCAGTATTTT

clone_size: many
v_call: TRBV7-8
j_call: TRBJ1-1
d_call: NA
cdr3_aa: CASQRSWNTEAFF
cdr3_nt: TGTGCCAGTCAAAGGTCCTGGAACACTGAAGCTTTCTTT

clone_size: many
v_call: TRBV11-3
j_call: TRBJ2-2
d_call: TRBD2
cdr3_aa: CASSLGRVGELFF
cdr3_nt: TGTGCCAGCAGCCTGGGGAGGGTCGGGGAGCTGTTTTTT

clone_size: NA
v_call: TRBV29-1
j_call: TRBJ2-1
d_call: NA
cdr3_aa: CSVQPNRVGNEQFF
cdr3_nt: TGCAGCGTCCAACCTAACAGGGTTGGAAATGAGCAGTTCTTC

clone_size: many
v_call: TRBV6-6
j_call: TRBJ2-3
d_call: NA
cdr3_aa: CASSYLGPTDTQYF
cdr3_nt: TGTGCCAGCAGTTACTTAGGTCCCACAGATACGCAGTATTTT

clone_size: NA
v_call: TRBV12-3/TRBV12-4
j_call: TRBJ1-5
d_call: NA
cdr3_aa: CASSRIPQGPQHF
cdr3_nt: TGTGCCAGCAGCCGTATACCACAGGGGCCCCAGCATTTT

clone_size: many
v_call: TRBV27
j_call: TRBJ2-7
d_call: NA
cdr3_aa: CASSKDKSYEQYF
cdr3_nt: TGTGCCAGCAGTAAGGACAAATCCTACGAGCAGTACTTC

clone_size: many
v_call: TRBV28
j_call: TRBJ2-3
d_call: TRBD1
cdr3_aa: CASSAQQGTDTQYF
cdr3_nt: TGTGCCAGCAGTGCCCAACAGGGGACAGATACGCAGTATTTT

clone_size: many
v_call: TRBV7-2
j_call: TRBJ2-3
d_call: NA
cdr3_aa: CASTLLGPTDTQYF
cdr3_nt: TGTGCCAGCACCCTCTTGGGACCCACAGATACGCAGTATTTT

clone_size: few
v_call: TRBV7-9
j_call: TRBJ2-7
d_call: NA
cdr3_aa: CASSLYAGSYEQYF
cdr3_nt: TGTGCCAGCAGCTTATACGCGGGGTCTTACGAGCAGTACTTC

clone_size: few
v_call: TRBV5-1
j_call: TRBJ2-5
d_call: NA
cdr3_aa: CASSFDLETQYF
cdr3_nt: TGCGCCAGCAGCTTTGACTTGGAGACCCAGTACTTC

clone_size: NA
v_call: TRBV5-5
j_call: TRBJ1-1
d_call: NA
cdr3_aa: CASSFAQQTTEAFF
cdr3_nt: TGTGCCAGCAGCTTTGCCCAACAGACCACTGAAGCTTTCTTT

clone_size: NA
v_call: TRBV7-3
j_call: TRBJ2-2
d_call: NA
cdr3_aa: CASSLNPGMVTGELFF
cdr3_nt: TGTGCCAGCAGCTTAAATCCGGGAATGGTCACCGGGGAGCTGTTTTTT

clone_size: NA
v_call: TRBV12-3/TRBV12-4
j_call: TRBJ2-1
d_call: TRBD1
cdr3_aa: CASRKTGVDEQFF
cdr3_nt: TGTGCCAGCAGAAAGACAGGGGTTGATGAGCAGTTCTTC

clone_size: few
v_call: TRBV6-1
j_call: TRBJ1-5
d_call: NA
cdr3_aa: CASWTGFYGASNQPQHF
cdr3_nt: TGTGCCAGCTGGACGGGATTTTACGGTGCCAGCAATCAGCCCCAGCATTTT

clone_size: few
v_call: TRBV28
j_call: TRBJ1-3
d_call: NA
cdr3_aa: CASSGRGLSGNTIYF
cdr3_nt: TGTGCCAGCAGTGGTAGGGGCTTATCTGGAAACACCATATATTTT

clone_size: many
v_call: TRBV5-6
j_call: TRBJ2-6
d_call: TRBD2
cdr3_aa: CASSVSGGYSSGANVLTF
cdr3_nt: TGTGCCAGCAGCGTTAGCGGGGGGTACTCCTCTGGGGCCAACGTCCTGACTTTC

clone_size: NA
v_call: TRBV20-1
j_call: TRBJ2-1
d_call: NA
cdr3_aa: CSAHGPYNEQFF
cdr3_nt: TGCAGTGCCCACGGACCCTACAATGAGCAGTTCTTC

clone_size: NA
v_call: TRBV20-1
j_call: TRBJ2-3
d_call: NA
cdr3_aa: CSAPDWRFTDTQYF
cdr3_nt: TGCAGTGCCCCGGACTGGAGATTCACAGATACGCAGTATTTT

clone_size: few
v_call: TRBV29-1
j_call: TRBJ2-5
d_call: NA
cdr3_aa: CSVVSGRIGETQYF
cdr3_nt: TGCAGCGTTGTGTCGGGACGCATAGGAGAGACCCAGTACTTC

clone_size: many
v_call: TRBV11-2
j_call: TRBJ2-7
d_call: NA
cdr3_aa: CASSLDSTFYEQYF
cdr3_nt: TGTGCCAGCAGCCTGGACAGTACGTTCTACGAGCAGTACTTC

clone_size: many
v_call: TRBV29-1
j_call: TRBJ2-1
d_call: NA
cdr3_aa: CSVGEHPLNEQFF
cdr3_nt: TGCAGCGTTGGGGAACACCCTCTCAATGAGCAGTTCTTC

clone_size: few
v_call: TRBV10-3
j_call: TRBJ2-3
d_call: NA
cdr3_aa: CATGGRNTDTQYF
cdr3_nt: TGTGCCACGGGGGGCAGGAACACAGATACGCAGTATTTT

clone_size: NA
v_call: TRBV2
j_call: TRBJ1-5
d_call: NA
cdr3_aa: CASSESQDPQHF
cdr3_nt: TGTGCCAGCAGTGAGTCCCAGGACCCTCAGCATTTT

clone_size: NA
v_call: TRBV5-6
j_call: TRBJ2-4
d_call: NA
cdr3_aa: CASSLPSQGGNIQYF
cdr3_nt: TGTGCCAGCAGCTTGCCGTCACAGGGCGGAAACATTCAGTACTTC